The 24 T cell receptor beta chains below all came from one sample that was sequenced in a study of blood T cell repertoires in COVID-19 (dated by TCRdb to about 2020). Library preparation used the immunoSEQ multiplex PCR assay. Here the immuneACCESS table is served through TCRdb, limited to in-frame sequences with V and J called. Missing clones are a known gap in these copies; in checked studies unresolved V genes cover under half, and the rest lacks a known reason. The sample profile shows a few hundred thousand clones; less than 85% of them were found once. Of the sample, around 2.3% is held by the ten largest clones. Sequences were obtained from PBMCs or T cells enriched from blood (not recorded which). The receptors here all came from a woman between 50 and 59 years old who had recovered from COVID-19.

This chain links TRBV12-3 or TRBV12-4 with TRBJ2-7; D is undetermined. The CDR3 consists of 12 residues. V shed 5 bases and J shed 3 bases, with 8 bases lying between them. In nucleotides, the CDR3 is TGTGCCAGCAGTCAGAATATCTACGAGCAGTACTTC. Its protein is CASSQNIYEQYF.

This clone was recorded a few times. This chain connects TRBV5-5 to TRBJ1-3, with a tentative D call TRBD1 (5 bases). The length of the CDR3 is 14 residues. Germline CDR1 is SGHKS and CDR2 is YYEKEE (reference sequence). Trimming left V 4 bases short and J 0 bases short, with 8 bases between. CDR3 loop: CASSPRGSGNTIYF. DNA for the CDR3: TGTGCCAGCAGCCCAAGGGGCTCTGGAAACACCATATATTTT.

The chain combines TRBV4-3 with TRBJ2-3; maybe TRBD2 (5 bases). The CDR3 loop spans 16 amino acids. The V and J ends lost 0 bases and 4 bases respectively, with 14 bases between them. CDR1 is LGHNA and CDR2 is YSLEER in the germline V gene. CDR3 sequence reads: CASSQDVGVSADTQYF. The CDR3 region has the DNA TGCGCCAGCAGCCAAGACGTGGGAGTGAGTGCAGATACGCAGTATTTT.

This clone came up once. V is TRBV27 and J is TRBJ2-7; 7 nucleotides line up with TRBD1. The CDR3 spans 15 residues. V gave up 5 bases and J gave up 5 bases; unmatched junction bases: 12. Germline CDR1 and CDR2: MNHEY and SMNVEV (reference sequence). The CDR3 DNA follows: TGTGCCAGCAGTCCGAGGGGGCTAGCAGGGAACGAGCAGTACTTC. Amino acid sequence: CASSPRGLAGNEQYF.

This chain connects TRBV7-8 to TRBJ2-3, with D perhaps TRBD2 (6 bases). Germline values: CDR1 SGHVS, CDR2 FQNEAQ. V was clipped by 3 bases and J by 6 bases, with 10 bases between them. The CDR3 runs to 13 residues. Here the CDR3 reads CASSFWRVDTQYF. In nucleotides, the CDR3 is TGTGCCAGCAGCTTTTGGAGGGTGGATACGCAGTATTTT.

The V call is TRBV7-9, the J call TRBJ1-4; D is unclear. Germline V gene sequence: CDR1 SEHNR, CDR2 FQNEAQ (reference sequence). This CDR3 region has 11 residues. The germline V and J ends were trimmed by 6 bases and 7 bases, with 6 bases remaining between them. CDR3 region: CASSSGEKLFF. CDR3 bases: TGTGCCAGCAGTTCGGGTGAAAAACTGTTTTTT.

The rearrangement joins TRBV7-3 to TRBJ1-4, with a weak D call TRBD1 (6 bases). V shed 5 bases and J shed 4 bases, with 11 bases lying between them. CDR1 is SGHTA, CDR2 FQGTGA, per germline. The CDR3 sequence is 14 residues long. The DNA for the CDR3 is TGTGCCAGCAGCGGGGGCGTTTTTAATGAAAAACTGTTTTTT. This translates into CASSGGVFNEKLFF.

The rearrangement links TRBV4-3 to TRBJ1-2; 9 bases are shared with TRBD1. CDR3 length: 15 residues. The J segment lost 2 bases and the V segment lost 2 bases, leaving 3 bases of the junction unmatched. From germline, CDR1 is LGHNA and CDR2 YSLEER. For the CDR3, the DNA is TGCGCCAGCAGCCAAACGGGACAGGGCAACTATGGCTACACCTTC. Translated, it gives CASSQTGQGNYGYTF.

The J gene is TRBJ1-1, the V gene TRBV19; D is ambiguous. This CDR3 has 13 residues. Germline V lookup: CDR1 LNHDA, CDR2 SQIVND (reference sequence). V shed 2 bases and J shed 1 base, with 5 bases lying between them. CDR3 coding DNA: TGTGCCAGTAGTATAACAGAGAACACTGAAGCTTTCTTT. Protein: CASSITENTEAFF.

This clone was observed a handful of times. The same CDR3 is also encoded by other DNA sequences in this sample. The V gene is TRBV18, the J gene TRBJ1-1, with TRBD1 identical over 7 bases. The germline gives CDR1 KGHSH, CDR2 LQKENI. V trimming: 6 bases; J trimming: 0 bases; junction bases outside the gene matches: 4. The CDR3 loop spans 14 amino acids. The DNA for the CDR3 is TGTGCCAGCTCCCAGGACAGGATGAACACTGAAGCTTTCTTT. It codes for CASSQDRMNTEAFF. Combining the CDR3 with reference TRBV18 and TRBJ1-1 gives the whole variable domain NAGVMQNPRHLVRRRGQEARLRCSPMKGHSHVYWYRQLPEEGLKFMVYLQKENIIDESGMPKERFSAEFPKEGPSILRIQQVVRGDSAAYFCASSQDRMNTEAFFGQGTRLTVV.

The chain couples TRBV11-2 to TRBJ2-7, with 11 bases that match TRBD2. The J segment lost 0 bases and the V segment lost 2 bases, leaving 6 bases of the junction unmatched. CDR3 length equals 17 residues. Germline-derived CDR1 and CDR2 are SGHAT and FQNNGV. Written as DNA, the CDR3 is TGTGCCAGCAGCTTAACTAGCGGGGGCATAAGCTCCTACGAGCAGTACTTC. Translated, it gives CASSLTSGGISSYEQYF.

The chain is built from TRBV5-5 and TRBJ2-3; TRBD2 agrees at 7 bases. CDR3 size: 15 residues. Trimming cost V 0 bases and J 4 bases; bases outside gene matches: 5. Germline-derived CDR1 and CDR2 are SGHKS and YYEKEE (reference sequence). The CDR3 region is CASSLVPAGSDTQYF. The CDR3 nucleotides are TGTGCCAGCAGCTTGGTGCCAGCGGGATCAGATACGCAGTATTTT.

The chain employs TRBV6-6 and TRBJ1-2; TRBD1 aligns across 8 bases. The V gene's germline CDR1 is MNHNY and CDR2 SVGAGI (reference sequence). Germline trimming cut 7 bases from V and 4 bases from J; bases unmatched to any gene: 14. The CDR3 covers 16 residues. This CDR3 reads CASTKGGQGAIYGYTF. The CDR3 nucleotides are TGTGCCAGCACCAAAGGGGGGCAGGGGGCTATCTATGGCTACACCTTC.

Here the CDR3 reads CASSKATRTGDHQPQHF. CDR3 nucleotide sequence: TGTGCCAGCAGCAAAGCGACGCGAACAGGGGACCATCAGCCCCAGCATTTT. The genes are TRBV21-1 and TRBJ1-5; TRBD1 is the table's D call, not checked against the DNA. TRBV21-1 is a known pseudogene. This CDR3 is built from 17 residues.

The rearrangement joins TRBV14 to TRBJ1-1, with a tentative D call TRBD1 (6 bases). Germline V lookup: CDR1 SGHDN, CDR2 FVKESK. The CDR3 totals 11 residues. Trimming left V 1 base short and J 11 bases short, with 8 bases between. The CDR3 is CASSQAGAAFF. The DNA of the CDR3 is TGTGCCAGCAGCCAAGCAGGGGCGGCTTTCTTT. Complete variable domain (other parts from reference TRBV14 and TRBJ1-1): EAGVTQFPSHSVIEKGQTVTLRCDPISGHDNLYWYRRVMGKEIKFLLHFVKESKQDESGMPNNRFLAERTGGTYSTLKVQPAELEDSGVYFCASSQAGAAFFGQGTRLTVV.

The rearrangement uses TRBV28 and TRBJ2-7, with 7 bases matching TRBD1. Germline-derived CDR1 and CDR2 are MDHEN and SYDVKM. This CDR3 comprises 16 residues. Unmatched junction bases numbered 16, after V lost 5 bases and J lost 6 bases. CDR3 sequence reads: CASSPLGQTYQIEQYF. The DNA of the CDR3 is TGTGCCAGCAGTCCCCTGGGACAGACCTACCAGATCGAGCAGTACTTC.

The chain joins TRBV4-1 to TRBJ1-5; D might be TRBD1 (6 bases). The CDR3 sequence is 15 residues long. Per the germline V gene, CDR1 is MGHRA and CDR2 is YSYEKL. Trimming removed 3 bases at V and 6 bases at J, with 15 bases between. This CDR3 is CASSHQGGLGQPQHF. The CDR3 DNA follows: TGCGCCAGCAGCCACCAAGGGGGTTTAGGTCAGCCCCAGCATTTT.

This clone was observed a handful of times. This chain connects TRBV29-1 to TRBJ2-1, with 9 positions matching TRBD2. The CDR3 length is 12 residues. The V and J ends lost 6 bases and 13 bases, in that order; junction bases with no gene match: 10. Germline V CDR1 and CDR2: SQVTM, ANQGSEA. The CDR3 bases are TGCAGCGTCCCACCCTTAGCGGGAGCACAGTTCTTC. Translation gives CSVPPLAGAQFF.

The chain links TRBV19 to TRBJ2-7; 10 bases are shared with TRBD1. The germline gives CDR1 LNHDA, CDR2 SQIVND (reference sequence). The CDR3 has 16 amino acids. The J segment lost 3 bases and the V segment lost 5 bases, leaving 10 bases of the junction unmatched. The CDR3 region is CASSRLGQGPGYEQYF. The CDR3 coding sequence is TGTGCCAGTAGTCGACTGGGACAGGGGCCAGGCTACGAGCAGTACTTC.

This chain connects TRBV7-2 to TRBJ2-1; D may be TRBD2 (7 bases). Germline V gene lookup returns CDR1 SGHTA and CDR2 FQGNSA. The ends were cut back, 0 bases at V and 10 bases at J, with 16 bases in the middle. The CDR3 totals 15 residues. The CDR3 loop reads CASSLAGGGGEEQFF. In DNA, the CDR3 is TGTGCCAGCAGCTTAGCGGGCGGAGGGGGGGAGGAGCAGTTCTTC.

J is TRBJ2-1 and V is TRBV5-1; D ambiguous. Germline V gives CDR1 SGHRS, CDR2 YFSETQ. V was pared by 0 bases and J by 10 bases, with 14 bases between. CDR3 length: 14 residues. CDR3 DNA: TGCGCCAGCAGCTTGGAAGTTCGGGTAAGGGAGCAGTTCTTC. Its protein is CASSLEVRVREQFF.

This chain links TRBV10-3 with TRBJ1-5, with 7 bases identical to TRBD1. This CDR3 contains 17 residues. Per the germline V gene, CDR1 is ENHRY and CDR2 is SYGVKD. The V gene end was trimmed by 0 bases and the J gene end by 3 bases; junction bases not matched to a gene: 8. Here the CDR3 DNA reads TGTGCCATCAGTGAGTCAAAGGGGGCTGTTTCCAATCAGCCCCAGCATTTT. Protein: CAISESKGAVSNQPQHF.

This chain joins TRBV9 and TRBJ1-6; 7 positions agree with TRBD1. The length of the CDR3 is 14 residues. The V and J ends lost 7 bases and 5 bases, in that order; junction bases with no gene match: 6. Germline CDR1 is SGDLS and CDR2 is YYNGEE. The CDR3 nucleotides read TGTGCCAGCGGGAGGACAGGTAATAATTCACCCCTCCACTTT. It codes for CASGRTGNNSPLHF.

The chain recombines TRBV7-3 with TRBJ2-5; maybe TRBD2 (6 bases). The length of the CDR3 is 14 residues. The V end was cut by 1 base, the J end by 7 bases, with 13 bases between. Germline V CDR1 and CDR2: SGHTA, FQGTGA. The CDR3, as DNA: TGTGCCAGCAGCTTAAATGGAGGGAGTGGGACCCAGTACTTC. Encoded protein: CASSLNGGSGTQYF.